These 32 T cell receptor beta chains came from one sample sequenced in a study of blood T cell repertoires in COVID-19. TCRdb's copy holds only in-frame clones and misses some; the assay was immunoSEQ multiplex PCR. The table shows about 380,000 clones, with less than 85% occurring only once. The sample comprised peripheral blood. These TCRs come from a woman between 18 and 29 years old with acute or convalescent COVID-19.

The CDR3 bases are TGTGCCAGCAGCTTGGTGCCCGGGACTTCTAACTATGGCTACACCTTC. Its protein is CASSLVPGTSNYGYTF. V usage is TRBV5-5 and J usage is TRBJ1-2; TRBD1 might be the D (5 bases). Trimming removed 0 bases from V and 0 bases from J, with 12 bases in between. The CDR3 is 16 residues long. Germline V gene sequence: CDR1 SGHKS, CDR2 YYEKEE (reference sequence).

The chain is built from TRBV27 and TRBJ2-5, with D perhaps matching TRBD2 (6 bases). CDR3 size: 16 residues. The V and J ends lost 5 bases and 3 bases respectively, with 19 bases between them. Germline V CDR1 and CDR2: MNHEY, SMNVEV (reference sequence). DNA for the CDR3: TGTGCCAGCAGTCCCACCCGCACAGGCGGGAAAGAGACCCAGTACTTC. Residues: CASSPTRTGGKETQYF.

The chain combines TRBV28 with TRBJ2-7; 7 bases agree with TRBD1. V was clipped by 9 bases and J by 0 bases; unmatched bases: 5. The CDR3 contains 13 residues. The germline V gene has CDR1 MDHEN and CDR2 SYDVKM. The CDR3 DNA reads TGTGCCAGTTCCCGGGACAGCTCCTACGAGCAGTACTTC. This sequence encodes CASSRDSSYEQYF.

The V and J genes are TRBV7-3 and TRBJ1-2, with D unclear. V dropped 1 base and J dropped 4 bases, with 7 bases sitting between them. Looked up from germline, CDR1 is SGHTA and CDR2 is FQGTGA. The CDR3 consists of 13 residues. The CDR3 coding sequence is TGTGCCAGCAGCTTAAGTCCTTTCTATGGCTACACCTTC. Amino acids: CASSLSPFYGYTF.

The rearrangement joins TRBV24-1 to TRBJ2-2, with no clear D. The germline V and J ends were trimmed by 1 base and 5 bases, with 7 bases remaining between them. Germline CDR1 reads KGHDR; CDR2 reads SFDVKD. The CDR3 consists of 14 residues. The CDR3 sequence: CATSDLRRTGELFF. Written as DNA, the CDR3 is TGTGCCACCAGTGATTTACGGAGAACCGGGGAGCTGTTTTTT.

The rearrangement uses TRBV19 and TRBJ1-3, with D perhaps matching TRBD1 (5 bases). In germline, CDR1 is LNHDA, CDR2 SQIVND (reference sequence). There are 15 residues in the CDR3. Trimming removed 0 bases from V and 2 bases from J, with 8 bases in between. CDR3 region: CASSIDLGPGNTIYF. The CDR3 bases are TGTGCCAGTAGTATAGATCTGGGGCCTGGAAACACCATATATTTT.

Only a few counts were recorded for this clone. The chain employs TRBV6-5 and TRBJ2-5; 9 nucleotides align to TRBD2. V shed 0 bases, J shed 2 bases, and the junction held 4 bases outside the gene matches. The CDR3 is 16 residues long. The germline CDR1 and CDR2 sequences are MNHEY and SVGAGI. The DNA of the CDR3 is TGTGCCAGCAGTTACTCGTGGCGGGGGGGACAAGAGACCCAGTACTTC. It yields the protein CASSYSWRGGQETQYF.

The V gene is TRBV11-1, the J gene TRBJ1-1; D might be TRBD1 (6 bases). CDR1 is SGHAT and CDR2 is FQDESV in the germline V gene (reference sequence). There are 13 residues in the CDR3. V was pared by 3 bases and J by 1 base, with 6 bases between. The CDR3 loop reads CASSLDRNTEAFF. In nucleotides, the CDR3 is TGTGCCAGCAGCTTGGACAGGAACACTGAAGCTTTCTTT.

The chain links TRBV5-4 to TRBJ2-3; no firm D call. V was clipped by 0 bases and J by 0 bases, with 8 bases between them. The germline CDR1 and CDR2 sequences are SGHNT and YYREEE (reference sequence). The CDR3 runs to 15 residues. The CDR3 DNA is TGTGCCAGCAGCTTGGATGAGTGGAGCACAGATACGCAGTATTTT. As protein: CASSLDEWSTDTQYF.

This clone has just one count. The V and J genes are TRBV6-2 or TRBV6-3 and TRBJ2-7; D is possibly TRBD2 (6 bases). The CDR3 totals 13 residues. CDR1 MNHEY and CDR2 SVGEGT come from the germline V gene. Trimming pared 2 bases from V and 5 bases from J, leaving 10 bases between. The CDR3 coding sequence is TGTGCCAGCAGTTACCTCGGGGGTAACGAGCAGTACTTC. Translating it yields CASSYLGGNEQYF.

This chain uses TRBV3-1 (or the pseudogene TRBV3-2) with TRBJ1-4; a possible D gene is TRBD1 (6 bases). Germline V gene lookup returns CDR1 LGHDT and CDR2 YNNKEL (reference sequence). V was clipped by 3 bases and J by 5 bases, with 25 bases between them. CDR3 length: 19 amino acids. The CDR3 loop reads CASSHARPGRQETNEKLFF. The CDR3 bases are TGTGCCAGCAGCCATGCACGACCGGGGAGACAGGAAACGAATGAAAAACTGTTTTTT.

The gene calls are TRBV3-1 (or the pseudogene TRBV3-2) and TRBJ2-1; TRBD2 is a possible D gene (6 bases). Between the trimmed V and J ends, which lost 3 bases and 7 bases, there was a span of 19 bases. The CDR3 covers 16 residues. Germline V gene sequence: CDR1 LGHDT, CDR2 YNNKEL (reference sequence). The CDR3: CASSQFTGREENEQFF. The DNA for the CDR3 is TGTGCCAGCAGCCAGTTCACCGGAAGGGAGGAGAATGAGCAGTTCTTC.

The gene calls are TRBV19 and TRBJ2-7, with D maybe TRBD2 (5 bases). This CDR3 is built from 14 residues. Germline CDR1 is LNHDA and CDR2 is SQIVND (reference sequence). The V end lost 4 bases, the J end lost 0 bases, and 10 bases lay between the germline ends. CDR3 amino acids: CASSSSVSSYEQYF. The CDR3 DNA reads TGTGCCAGTAGTAGTAGCGTGAGCTCCTACGAGCAGTACTTC.

The J gene is TRBJ1-2, the V gene TRBV9, with D possibly matching TRBD1 (6 bases). This CDR3 is 15 amino acids long. The V end lost 7 bases, the J end lost 0 bases, and 16 bases lay between the germline ends. Germline V gene data show CDR1 as SGDLS and CDR2 as YYNGEE. The DNA of the CDR3 is TGTGCCAGCTCCCCCACAGGGACGGCTAACTATGGCTACACCTTC. Protein sequence: CASSPTGTANYGYTF.

V usage is TRBV7-9 and J usage is TRBJ1-1; D may be TRBD1 (6 bases). The germline V gene has CDR1 SEHNR and CDR2 FQNEAQ (reference sequence). The ends were cut back, 5 bases at V and 1 base at J, with 14 bases in the middle. The CDR3 consists of 15 residues. The CDR3 sequence is CASSPPGVQNTEAFF. The CDR3 DNA sequence: TGTGCCAGCAGCCCCCCAGGGGTACAGAACACTGAAGCTTTCTTT.

In its sample, this clone was seen a few times. This chain uses TRBV10-1 with TRBJ1-2; perhaps TRBD1 as D (5 bases). The CDR3 runs 13 residues. Germline assignment: CDR1 WNHNN and CDR2 SYGVQD (reference sequence). V lost 3 bases and J 8 bases, leaving 13 bases between the germline ends. The CDR3 protein is CASSDDSSSGYTF. As DNA, the CDR3 is TGCGCCAGCAGTGATGACAGCTCTTCGGGCTACACCTTC.

The table lists this clone with a count of one. The CDR3 here is CASSGPGVSTKQYF. Here the CDR3 DNA reads TGCGCCAGCAGTGGCCCCGGGGTATCTACGAAGCAGTACTTC. The genes are TRBV4-1 and TRBJ2-7; D is possibly TRBD2 (5 bases). The CDR3 loop spans 14 amino acids. CDR1 is MGHRA and CDR2 is YSYEKL in the germline V gene. Trimming left V 6 bases short and J 8 bases short, with 20 bases between.

This sequence joins TRBV7-9 and TRBJ2-3; 8 bases map to TRBD1. Unmatched junction bases numbered 13, after V lost 5 bases and J lost 6 bases. This CDR3 comprises 16 residues. CDR1 and CDR2 from the germline V gene are SEHNR and FQNEAQ (reference sequence). The CDR3 is CASSPGAGRGRDTQYF. The DNA of the CDR3 is TGTGCCAGCAGCCCGGGTGCGGGCAGGGGGCGGGATACGCAGTATTTT.

This clone was detected once. CDR3 amino acids: CATGTGLDTEAFF. The CDR3 bases are TGTGCCACAGGCACAGGGTTGGACACTGAAGCTTTCTTT. The chain carries TRBV6-5 and TRBJ1-1; TRBD1 is a possible D gene (6 bases). CDR3 length: 13 amino acids. Germline V CDR1 and CDR2: MNHEY, SVGAGI. Trimming took 10 bases from V and 3 from J, leaving 15 bases between them.

This chain uses TRBV5-1 with TRBJ1-1; TRBD1 agrees at 9 bases. The length of the CDR3 is 15 residues. Germline-derived CDR1 and CDR2 are SGHRS and YFSETQ. Trimming cost V 0 bases and J 4 bases; bases outside gene matches: 4. CDR3 loop: CASSLEGQGSTEAFF. The CDR3 region has the DNA TGCGCCAGCAGCTTGGAGGGACAGGGAAGCACTGAAGCTTTCTTT. Full variable domain (rest looked up from reference TRBV5-1 and TRBJ1-1): KAGVTQTPRYLIKTRGQQVTLSCSPISGHRSVSWYQQTPGQGLQFLFEYFSETQRNKGNFPGRFSGRQFSNSRSEMNVSTLELGDSALYLCASSLEGQGSTEAFFGQGTRLTVV.

CDR3 loop: CASSPMSTDSPLHF. The CDR3 bases are TGTGCCAGCAGCCCTATGAGTACGGATTCACCCCTCCACTTT. The chain combines TRBV7-9 with TRBJ1-6; D uncertain. Germline V gene sequence: CDR1 SEHNR, CDR2 FQNEAQ (reference sequence). The CDR3 is 14 amino acids. V lost 5 bases to trimming and J lost 8 bases, with 13 bases between them. Filled out from reference TRBV7-9 and TRBJ1-6, the complete variable domain reads DTGVSQNPRHKITKRGQNVTFRCDPISEHNRLYWYRQTLGQGPEFLTYFQNEAQLEKSRLLSDRFSAERPKGSFSTLEIQRTEQGDSAMYLCASSPMSTDSPLHFGNGTRLTVT.

This sequence joins TRBV7-9 and TRBJ1-2, with no clear D. CDR1 and CDR2 from the germline V gene are SEHNR and FQNEAQ (reference sequence). Trimming removed 5 bases at V and 0 bases at J, with 13 bases between. The CDR3 extends over 15 amino acids. DNA of the CDR3: TGTGCCAGCAGCGCACCGATGGTAGCTAACTATGGCTACACCTTC. It specifies CASSAPMVANYGYTF.

This clone was observed a single time. The rearrangement links TRBV19 to TRBJ1-2, with D possibly matching TRBD1 (5 bases). V lost 3 bases and J lost 2, with 10 bases in between. The V gene's germline CDR1 is LNHDA and CDR2 SQIVND (reference sequence). The CDR3 loop spans 14 amino acids. The CDR3 protein is CASSIRGSNYGYTF. The CDR3 nucleotides are TGTGCCAGTAGTATTCGGGGGAGCAACTATGGCTACACCTTC. Based on the CDR3 plus reference TRBV19 and TRBJ1-2, the full variable domain is DGGITQSPKYLFRKEGQNVTLSCEQNLNHDAMYWYRQDPGQGLRLIYYSQIVNDFQKGDIAEGYSVSREKKESFPLTVTSAQKNPTAFYLCASSIRGSNYGYTFGSGTRLTVV.

For the CDR3, the DNA is TGTGCCTGGAGGCAGTACACAGATACGCAGTATTTT. Translating it yields CAWRQYTDTQYF. The chain recombines TRBV30 with TRBJ2-3, with D unresolved. The germline V and J ends were trimmed by 3 bases and 2 bases, with 6 bases remaining between them. This CDR3 contains 12 residues. Germline V gene lookup returns CDR1 GTSNPN and CDR2 SVGIG (reference sequence).

V usage is TRBV6-1 and J usage is TRBJ1-2, with D unclear. Germline-derived CDR1 and CDR2 are MNHNS and SASEGT. The V gene lost 6 bases and the J gene lost 3 bases, with 14 bases spanning the gap. The CDR3 has 14 residues. CDR3 sequence reads: CASSPQQDYYGYTF. The CDR3 DNA reads as TGTGCCAGCAGCCCCCAGCAGGATTACTATGGCTACACCTTC.

The chain couples TRBV11-2 to TRBJ2-7, with 9 bases fitting TRBD1. The trim removed 0 bases at V and 0 bases at J, leaving 0 bases unmatched. Germline V gene data show CDR1 as SGHAT and CDR2 as FQNNGV. CDR3 length: 15 amino acids. The CDR3 DNA sequence: TGTGCCAGCAGCTTAGAGACAGGGGGCTCCTACGAGCAGTACTTC. This translates into CASSLETGGSYEQYF.

The genes are TRBV24-1 and TRBJ1-5; D gene ambiguous. The CDR3 extends over 15 amino acids. The germline gives CDR1 KGHDR, CDR2 SFDVKD. The germline V and J ends were trimmed by 3 bases and 0 bases, with 8 bases remaining between them. The DNA of the CDR3 is TGTGCCACCAGTGATGCCACCTATAGCAATCAGCCCCAGCATTTT. Its translation is CATSDATYSNQPQHF.

This chain links TRBV6-2 or TRBV6-3 with TRBJ2-5; D possibly corresponds to TRBD1 (5 bases). Trimming cost V 5 bases and J 5 bases, with 9 bases left between them. CDR1 MNHEY and CDR2 SVGEGT come from the germline V gene. This CDR3 comprises 12 residues. Here the CDR3 DNA reads TGTGCCAGCAGTCCCAGGGATGAGACCCAGTACTTC. Translation gives CASSPRDETQYF.

CDR3 sequence: CASTRQGNSPLHF. The CDR3 coding sequence is TGCGCCAGCACAAGACAGGGTAATTCACCCCTCCACTTT. The V gene is TRBV10-1, the J gene TRBJ1-6; 7 bases align to TRBD1. J gave up 6 bases and V 7 bases, and 3 bases lay outside the gene matches. CDR1 is WNHNN and CDR2 is SYGVQD in the germline V gene (reference sequence). The length of the CDR3 is 13 residues.

This rearrangement joins TRBV9 to TRBJ1-4; D may be TRBD1 (5 bases). This CDR3 spans 14 amino acids. Trimming removed 0 bases at V and 7 bases at J, with 10 bases between. Germline-derived CDR1 and CDR2 are SGDLS and YYNGEE. The CDR3 is CASSVAQGGEKLFF. The CDR3 DNA sequence: TGTGCCAGCAGCGTAGCTCAGGGCGGTGAAAAACTGTTTTTT.

This clone was counted a single time. CDR3 sequence reads: CAWTGGDEQFF. CDR3 sequence (DNA): TGTGCCTGGACGGGGGGGGATGAGCAGTTCTTC. J is TRBJ2-1 and V is TRBV30; 8 nucleotides line up with TRBD2. The CDR3 contains 11 residues. With V trimmed by 4 bases and J by 8 bases, 1 base remained unmatched. The V gene's germline CDR1 is GTSNPN and CDR2 SVGIG (reference sequence).

The genes are TRBV13 and TRBJ2-6, with 11 positions matching TRBD1. V was clipped by 5 bases and J by 2 bases; unmatched bases: 8. Germline V gene data show CDR1 as PRHDT and CDR2 as FYEKMQ (reference sequence). CDR3 length: 18 amino acids. The CDR3 DNA sequence: TGTGCCAGCAGCCGACGGACAGGGGGCAGTGCTGGGGCCAACGTCCTGACTTTC. This encodes CASSRRTGGSAGANVLTF. The full variable domain, rest sourced from reference TRBV13 and TRBJ2-6, is AAGVIQSPRHLIKEKRETATLKCYPIPRHDTVYWYQQGPGQDPQFLISFYEKMQSDKGSIPDRFSAQQFSDYHSELNMSSLELGDSALYFCASSRRTGGSAGANVLTFGAGSRLTVL.